A single sample is the source of the 10 T cell receptor beta chains below, sequenced in a study of glioma-infiltrating T cells. The iRepertoire nested amplicon-rescue multiplex PCR amplified TCR alpha and beta CDR3s from RNA. TCRdb ran MiXCR on the multiplex PCR reads and lists one entry per CDR3 protein. The sample shows around 390,000 distinct CDR3 sequences, around 45% of them seen only once. Sequencing was done on a sample of glioma tissue, nonneoplastic brain tissue, or PBMCs (not recorded which). The source is a human donor with low-grade glioma or glioblastoma, undergoing nonglioma brain surgery, or in good health (not recorded which).

This clonotype was counted a few times. The V call is TRBV2, the J call TRBJ1-6; 9 bases are a match to TRBD1. Germline lookup yields CDR1 SNHLY and CDR2 FYNNEI. CDR3 length: 14 residues. The ends lost 5 bases at V and 7 bases at J; junction bases unmatched: 3. The CDR3 is CASSWTGVNSPLHF. The CDR3 DNA reads as TGTGCCAGCAGTTGGACAGGGGTCAATTCACCCCTCCACTTT.

As regards this clonotype: This may come from a read error, since a much larger clone is one base off. The gene calls are TRBV27 and TRBJ2-3; weak D call: TRBD2 (6 bases). CDR1 and CDR2 from the germline V gene are MNHEY and SMNVEV (reference sequence). V shed 6 bases and J shed 3 bases, with 19 bases lying between them. This CDR3 comprises 16 residues. The CDR3 DNA sequence: TGTGCCAGCAGCCTCCTCCTAGAGGCGGGGACAGATACGCAGTATTTT. Its protein is CASSLLLEAGTDTQYF.

This clonotype was seen ten or more times. The V and J genes are TRBV6-2 or TRBV6-3 and TRBJ2-1, with D perhaps matching TRBD1 (6 bases). From germline, CDR1 is MNHEY and CDR2 SVGEGT. The CDR3 spans 11 residues. V was pared by 5 bases and J by 10 bases, with 9 bases between. The CDR3 DNA is TGTGCCAGCAGTCAAGGGGGAGAGCAGTTCTTC. This sequence encodes CASSQGGEQFF.

This chain joins TRBV20-1 and TRBJ2-1, with no clear D. This CDR3 spans 14 amino acids. CDR1 and CDR2 from the germline V gene are DFQATT and SNEGSKA (reference sequence). V was shortened by 3 bases and J by 0 bases, with 9 bases between the two germline ends. CDR3 DNA sequence: TGCAGTGCTAGGGCCACAAACTCCTACAATGAGCAGTTCTTC. Translating gives CSARATNSYNEQFF.

This sequence joins TRBV2 and TRBJ2-2, with 9 nucleotides matching TRBD1. The CDR3 runs 15 residues. Germline CDR1 SNHLY, CDR2 FYNNEI. V shed 2 bases and J 5 bases; nucleotides not matched to a gene: 3. CDR3 sequence: CASSEHRGQTGELFF. DNA of the CDR3: TGTGCCAGCAGTGAACACAGGGGGCAGACCGGGGAGCTGTTTTTT.

The genes are TRBV12-3 or TRBV12-4 and TRBJ1-2; no definite D call. Trimming removed 6 bases at V and 2 bases at J, with 10 bases between. The CDR3 sequence is 13 residues long. CDR3 in DNA: TGTGCCAGCAGCGCCCTTTCGAACTATGGCTACACCTTC. Its translation: CASSALSNYGYTF.

This clonotype was seen only once. This could be a read error, since a much larger clone is one nucleotide away. The V gene is TRBV15, the J gene TRBJ2-7; no definite D call. Germline values: CDR1 LNHNV, CDR2 YYDKDF (reference sequence). The length of the CDR3 is 14 residues. The V gene lost 3 bases and the J gene lost 6 bases, with 15 bases spanning the gap. This CDR3 reads CATSSDKGLVEQYF. The CDR3 nucleotides are TGTGCCACCAGCAGTGATAAGGGCCTAGTCGAGCAGTACTTC.

The chain uses TRBV11-2 and TRBJ2-7; D perhaps matches TRBD1 (6 bases). Germline values: CDR1 SGHAT, CDR2 FQNNGV. V was shortened by 4 bases and J by 5 bases, with 18 bases between the two germline ends. The CDR3 is made up of 15 amino acids. The CDR3 spells CASSSLTGQFHEQYF. Written as DNA, the CDR3 is TGTGCCAGCAGCTCTCTAACCGGACAGTTCCACGAGCAGTACTTC.

The chain combines TRBV7-9 with TRBJ1-4, with D possibly being TRBD1 (5 bases). The ends were cut back, 8 bases at V and 6 bases at J, with 16 bases in the middle. Germline V lookup: CDR1 SEHNR, CDR2 FQNEAQ (reference sequence). The CDR3 covers 14 residues. The CDR3 coding sequence is TGTGCCAGCCGCTCCGGGACCTCCTATGAAAAACTGTTTTTT. Residues: CASRSGTSYEKLFF.

In the case of this clonotype: This clone may be a read error of a much larger clone one base away. The genes are TRBV6-2 or TRBV6-3 and TRBJ1-5; D ambiguous. There are 15 residues in the CDR3. Germline-derived CDR1 and CDR2 are MNHEY and SVGEGT. The CDR3 bases are TGTGCCAGCAGTAGTGTCAAGGGTCGCAATCAGCGCCAGCATTTT. This translates into CASSSVKGRNQRQHF.